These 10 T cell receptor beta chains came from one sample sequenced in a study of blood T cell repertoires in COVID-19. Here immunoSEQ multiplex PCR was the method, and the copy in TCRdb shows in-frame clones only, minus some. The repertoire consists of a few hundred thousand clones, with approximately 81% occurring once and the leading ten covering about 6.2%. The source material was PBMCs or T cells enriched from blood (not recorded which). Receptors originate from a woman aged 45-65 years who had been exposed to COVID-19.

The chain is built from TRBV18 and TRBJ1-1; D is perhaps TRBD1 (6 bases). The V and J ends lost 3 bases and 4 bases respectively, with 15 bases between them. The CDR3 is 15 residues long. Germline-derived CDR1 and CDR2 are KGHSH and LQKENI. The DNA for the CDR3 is TGTGCCAGCTCACCCTACGGGACATGGGGCACTGAAGCTTTCTTT. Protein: CASSPYGTWGTEAFF.

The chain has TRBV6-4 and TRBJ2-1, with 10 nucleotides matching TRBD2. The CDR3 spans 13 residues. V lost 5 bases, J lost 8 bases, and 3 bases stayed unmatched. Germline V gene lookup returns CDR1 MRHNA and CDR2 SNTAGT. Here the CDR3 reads CASSLGTSDEQFF. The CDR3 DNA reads TGTGCCAGCAGTTTAGGGACTAGCGATGAGCAGTTCTTC.

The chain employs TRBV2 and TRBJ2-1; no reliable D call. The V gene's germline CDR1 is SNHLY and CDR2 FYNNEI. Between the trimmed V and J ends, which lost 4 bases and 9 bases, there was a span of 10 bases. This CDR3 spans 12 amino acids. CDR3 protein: CASSGPRSEQFF. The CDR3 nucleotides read TGTGCCAGCAGTGGGCCCCGGAGTGAGCAGTTCTTC.

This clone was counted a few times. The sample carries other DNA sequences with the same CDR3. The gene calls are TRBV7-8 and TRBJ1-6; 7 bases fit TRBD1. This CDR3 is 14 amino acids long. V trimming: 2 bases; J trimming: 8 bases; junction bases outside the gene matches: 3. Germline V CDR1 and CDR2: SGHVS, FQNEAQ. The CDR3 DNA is TGTGCCAGCAGCTTAAGGACAGGTGATTCACCCCTCCACTTT. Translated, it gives CASSLRTGDSPLHF.

The CDR3 nucleotides read TGTGCCAGCAGCTTTGGACAGGCTAGCAATCAGCCCCAGCATTTT. It is translated as CASSFGQASNQPQHF. V and J are TRBV12-1 and TRBJ1-5; the table's D call, TRBD1, has no DNA check behind it. TRBV12-1 is shown as a pseudogene. The CDR3 has 15 residues.

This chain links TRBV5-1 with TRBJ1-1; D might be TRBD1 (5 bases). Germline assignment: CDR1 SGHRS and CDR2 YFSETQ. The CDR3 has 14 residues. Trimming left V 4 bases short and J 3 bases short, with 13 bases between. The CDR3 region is CASSPGLADTEAFF. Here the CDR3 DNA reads TGCGCCAGCAGCCCGGGACTGGCCGACACTGAAGCTTTCTTT.

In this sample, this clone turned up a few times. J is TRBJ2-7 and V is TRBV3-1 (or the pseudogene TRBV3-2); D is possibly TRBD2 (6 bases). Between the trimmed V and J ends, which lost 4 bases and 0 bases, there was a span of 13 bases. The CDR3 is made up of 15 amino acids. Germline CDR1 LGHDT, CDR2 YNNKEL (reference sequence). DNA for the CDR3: TGTGCCAGCAGCCCTCCTGGGAGGACCTCCTACGAGCAGTACTTC. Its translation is CASSPPGRTSYEQYF.

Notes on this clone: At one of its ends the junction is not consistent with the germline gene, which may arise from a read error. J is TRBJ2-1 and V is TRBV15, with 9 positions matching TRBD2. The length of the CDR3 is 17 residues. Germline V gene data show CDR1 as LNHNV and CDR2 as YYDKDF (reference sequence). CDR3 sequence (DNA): TGTGCCACCAGCAGAGATCGCACTAGCGGGTCCTATAATGAGCAGTTCTTC. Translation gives CATSRDRTSGSYNEQFF.

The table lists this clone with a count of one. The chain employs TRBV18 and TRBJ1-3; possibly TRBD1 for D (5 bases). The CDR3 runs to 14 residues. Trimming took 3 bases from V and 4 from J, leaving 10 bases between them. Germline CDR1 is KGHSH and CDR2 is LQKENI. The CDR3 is CASSPTETGNTIYF. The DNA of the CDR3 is TGTGCCAGCTCACCGACAGAAACGGGAAACACCATATATTTT.

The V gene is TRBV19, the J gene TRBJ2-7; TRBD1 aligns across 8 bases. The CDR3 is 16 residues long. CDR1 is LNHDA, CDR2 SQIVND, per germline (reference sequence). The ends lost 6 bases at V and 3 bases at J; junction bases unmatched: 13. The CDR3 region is CASSTFGGGQVYEQYF. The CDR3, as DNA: TGTGCCAGTAGCACCTTTGGAGGGGGACAGGTCTACGAGCAGTACTTC.